Following are 13 T cell receptor beta chains from one sample sequenced in a study of blood T cells in healthy people across ages. With a J-beta primer mix and a sample-barcoded 5' primer, a second PCR ran about 7 to 12 cycles. MiXCR was run by TCRdb on the 5' RACE reads, yielding one entry per CDR3 protein. This table has 1.5 million or so distinct CDR3 sequences, roughly 43% appearing once. Source material: blood. These receptors all come from a woman aged 18-29 years in good health.

This clonotype was detected a few times. The chain uses TRBV11-2 and TRBJ1-2; 12 bases agree with TRBD1. The V segment lost 5 bases and the J segment 7 bases; nucleotides outside the gene matches: 14. Germline lookup yields CDR1 SGHAT and CDR2 FQNNGV. The CDR3 is made up of 17 amino acids. The CDR3 loop is CASSPSSWDRGRIGYTF. The CDR3 nucleotides are TGTGCCAGCAGCCCCTCCAGTTGGGACAGGGGGCGGATTGGCTACACCTTC.

The V gene is TRBV20-1, the J gene TRBJ2-4; D uncertain. The J call is in doubt because the DNA end fits TRBJ2-7 better. The CDR3 loop spans 12 amino acids. Germline CDR1 is DFQATT and CDR2 is SNEGSKA (reference sequence). The CDR3 nucleotides read TGCAGTGCAACGTGGAACCATTACGAGCAGTACTTC. This encodes CSATWNHYEQYF.

The chain links TRBV7-2 to TRBJ2-7; the match to TRBD2 covers 7 bases. The CDR3 covers 13 residues. Germline CDR1 SGHTA, CDR2 FQGNSA. With 6 bases clipped from V and 5 bases from J, the junction kept 7 bases outside the gene matches. CDR3 bases: TGTGCCAGCAGTTTACGGGGAGGGAACGAGCAGTACTTC. Encoded protein: CASSLRGGNEQYF.

The J gene is TRBJ1-5, the V gene TRBV12-5; TRBD1 agrees at 8 bases. Germline V gene sequence: CDR1 LGHNT, CDR2 FRNRAP. The CDR3 sequence is 17 residues long. V trimming: 6 bases; J trimming: 3 bases; junction bases outside the gene matches: 13. As DNA, the CDR3 is TGTGCTAGTGGCCAGGACAGGGCCGACACACTCAATCAGCCCCAGCATTTT. Its protein is CASGQDRADTLNQPQHF.

About this clonotype itself: This could be a read error, since a much larger clone is one nucleotide away. The rearrangement links TRBV12-3 or TRBV12-4 to TRBJ2-1; 11 bases map to TRBD2. V lost 7 bases and J lost 4; bases outside the gene matches: 6. CDR3 length: 15 amino acids. The CDR3 nucleotides read TGTGCCAGCACACGGACTAGCGGGCCATACAATGAGCAGTTCTTC. Its protein product is CASTRTSGPYNEQFF.

This clonotype was detected a few times. This chain uses TRBV4-1 with TRBJ1-1; D remains unclear. CDR1 and CDR2 (germline): MGHRA, YSYEKL. The V end was cut by 4 bases, the J end by 0 bases, with 9 bases between. This CDR3 is 14 amino acids long. CDR3 sequence: CASSPALVNTEAFF. CDR3 nucleotide sequence: TGCGCCAGCAGCCCCGCTTTGGTGAACACTGAAGCTTTCTTT.

This clonotype occurred once. The chain carries TRBV7-2 and TRBJ2-5; 12 bases are shared with TRBD1. Losses at the gene ends were 5 bases for V and 11 bases for J; bases not matched to a gene: 18. Germline V gene data show CDR1 as SGHTA and CDR2 as FQGNSA. This CDR3 contains 17 residues. This chain's CDR3 is CASSKRTGTGGINEQYF. The CDR3 bases are TGTGCCAGCAGCAAGAGGACCGGGACAGGGGGCATAAATGAGCAGTACTTC. The full variable domain, with the rest looked up from reference TRBV7-2 and TRBJ2-5, is GAGVSQSPSNKVTEKGKDVELRCDPISGHTALYWYRQSLGQGLEFLIYFQGNSAPDKSGLPSDRFSAERTGGSVSTLTIQRTQQEDSAVYLCASSKRTGTGGINEQYFGPGTRLLVL.

The chain has TRBV7-9 and TRBJ2-1; D ambiguous. Trimming shortened V by 2 bases and J by 6 bases, and 11 bases separated the two germline ends. CDR3 length: 14 amino acids. From germline, CDR1 is SEHNR and CDR2 FQNEAQ (reference sequence). CDR3 region: CASSLSISTNEQFF. The CDR3 coding sequence is TGTGCCAGCAGCTTAAGCATCAGCACCAATGAGCAGTTCTTC. The full variable domain, in which reference TRBV7-9 and TRBJ2-1 provide the parts outside the CDR3, is DTGVSQNPRHKITKRGQNVTFRCDPISEHNRLYWYRQTLGQGPEFLTYFQNEAQLEKSRLLSDRFSAERPKGSFSTLEIQRTEQGDSAMYLCASSLSISTNEQFFGPGTRLTVL.

This chain joins TRBV7-9 and TRBJ2-3; 13 bases match TRBD2. Germline trimming cut 5 bases from V and 3 bases from J; bases unmatched to any gene: 8. CDR1 SEHNR and CDR2 FQNEAQ come from the germline V gene (reference sequence). This CDR3 contains 17 residues. CDR3 nucleotide sequence: TGTGCCAGCAGCGACCGGACTAGCGGGAGAGCAACAGATACGCAGTATTTT. It specifies CASSDRTSGRATDTQYF.

The chain uses TRBV7-9 and TRBJ2-4; D not certain. CDR1 and CDR2 (germline): SEHNR, FQNEAQ (reference sequence). The CDR3 sequence is 11 residues long. Trimming removed 5 bases from V and 9 bases from J, with 8 bases in between. The CDR3 nucleotides read TGTGCCAGCAGCGAAGGGCGCATTCAGTACTTC. It specifies CASSEGRIQYF.

The J gene is TRBJ1-4, the V gene TRBV5-1; D may be TRBD1 (5 bases). Trimming removed 2 bases at V and 1 base at J, with 9 bases between. CDR1 is SGHRS and CDR2 is YFSETQ in the germline V gene. CDR3 size: 15 residues. This chain's CDR3 is CASSLDRLTNEKLFF. CDR3 nucleotide sequence: TGCGCCAGCAGCTTAGACAGACTAACTAATGAAAAACTGTTTTTT. The full variable domain, its missing parts supplied by reference TRBV5-1 and TRBJ1-4, is KAGVTQTPRYLIKTRGQQVTLSCSPISGHRSVSWYQQTPGQGLQFLFEYFSETQRNKGNFPGRFSGRQFSNSRSEMNVSTLELGDSALYLCASSLDRLTNEKLFFGSGTQLSVL.

This clonotype was recorded a few times. The J gene is TRBJ1-1, the V gene TRBV30, with a possible D match to TRBD1 (5 bases). This CDR3 comprises 13 residues. Trimming stripped 6 bases from V and 0 bases from J, with 11 bases between. Germline values: CDR1 GTSNPN, CDR2 SVGIG (reference sequence). CDR3 region: CACRQNLNTEAFF. CDR3 nucleotide sequence: TGTGCCTGCCGACAGAACCTGAACACTGAAGCTTTCTTT.

This clonotype was detected a few times. The chain employs TRBV24-1 and TRBJ2-1; the match to TRBD1 covers 7 bases. The V and J ends lost 9 bases and 6 bases, in that order; junction bases with no gene match: 13. This CDR3 is built from 15 residues. Germline CDR1 reads KGHDR; CDR2 reads SFDVKD. The CDR3 region has the DNA TGTGCCACCTCCCCCCGGACAGGAGCCTTCAATGAGCAGTTCTTC. It yields the protein CATSPRTGAFNEQFF.